This is a list of T cell receptor beta chains from one sample in a study of CD8 T cells in Susac syndrome. TCRdb redid the calling of the immunoSEQ multiplex PCR reads with MiXCR, one entry per CDR3 protein. This table holds some 110,000 distinct CDR3 sequences, approximately 93% found once. The source material was CD8+ T cells from PBMCs. The receptors here all came from a human donor with multiple sclerosis. Both conserved end residues are part of each CDR3.

v_call cdr3_aa
TRBV5-4 CASSGGAASYEQYF
TRBV7-8 CASSLGGRYLETQYF
TRBV19 CASSIDLSLNTEAFF
TRBV27 CASSPLPRRNTEAFF
TRBV7-9 CASSANIRLADTGELFF
TRBV28 CASSFRGFEQYF
TRBV9 CASSVGGRDTQYF
TRBV6-1 CASTNRDRTYEQYF
TRBV5-5 CASSLVYKETQYF
TRBV2 CASIPPTGGVNEQFF
TRBV3-1 CASSQEGAYEQYF
TRBV28 CASSLLVPTYEQYF
TRBV10-2 CASSDPAGLSYEQYF
TRBV30 CAWSVGRPPLHF
TRBV5-1 CASSLEGTGANTGELFF
TRBV27 CASSWGRLETQYF